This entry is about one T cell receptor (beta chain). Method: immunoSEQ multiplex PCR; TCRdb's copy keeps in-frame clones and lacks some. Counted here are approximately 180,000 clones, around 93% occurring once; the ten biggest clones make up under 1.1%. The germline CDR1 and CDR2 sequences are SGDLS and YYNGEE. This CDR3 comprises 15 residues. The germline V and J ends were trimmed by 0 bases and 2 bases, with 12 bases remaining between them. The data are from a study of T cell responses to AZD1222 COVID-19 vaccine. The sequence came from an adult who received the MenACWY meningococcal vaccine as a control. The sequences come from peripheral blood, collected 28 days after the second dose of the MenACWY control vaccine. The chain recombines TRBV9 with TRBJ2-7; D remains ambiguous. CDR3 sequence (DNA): TGTGCCAGCAGCGTAGGTGCGGATTCAACCTACGAGCAGTACTTC. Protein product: CASSVGADSTYEQYF.